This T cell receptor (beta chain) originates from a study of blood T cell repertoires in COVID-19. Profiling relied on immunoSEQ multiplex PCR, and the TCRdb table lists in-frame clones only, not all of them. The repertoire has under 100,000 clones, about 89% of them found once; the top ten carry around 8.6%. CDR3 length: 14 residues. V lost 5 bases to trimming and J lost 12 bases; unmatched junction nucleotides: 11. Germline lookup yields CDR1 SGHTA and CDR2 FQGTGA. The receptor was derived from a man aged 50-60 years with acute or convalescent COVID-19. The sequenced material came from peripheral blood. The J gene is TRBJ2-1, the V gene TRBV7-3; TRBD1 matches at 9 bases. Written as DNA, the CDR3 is TGTGCCAGCAGCGCACAGGGGGCCACGCCCGTGCAGTTCTTC. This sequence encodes CASSAQGATPVQFF.